This is a list of T cell receptor beta chains from one sample in a study of response to subunit inactivated influenza vaccine. Using its own MiXCR run on the RT-PCR reads, TCRdb lists one record per CDR3 protein. The profile shows under 550,000 distinct CDR3 sequences, 7.6% of them singletons. The sequences come from PBMCs from blood, collected less than 25 months after vaccination. These TCRs come from a man aged 45 to 70 who received an inactivated influenza vaccine. The CDR3 runs from the conserved cysteine through the conserved F or W. Each record gives: J gene, V gene, clone size, D gene, CDR3 protein, CDR3 DNA. D genes are given only for firm matches. Some rows mark clone size as missing; the rest say once, few, many or name a class of expanded clone.

TRBJ2-5,TRBV5-5,few,-,CASSLPTVQETQYF,TGTGCCAGCAGCTTGCCGACAGTACAAGAGACCCAGTACTTC
TRBJ2-3,TRBV29-1,many,TRBD1,CSVVGRQGASDTQYF,TGCAGCGTTGTAGGGCGCCAGGGGGCATCAGATACGCAGTATTTT
TRBJ2-5,TRBV4-2,-,TRBD1,CASSQSGTEETQYF,TGTGCCAGCAGCCAGTCCGGGACAGAAGAGACCCAGTACTTC
TRBJ2-1,TRBV10-3,many,TRBD1,CAIKPEQGATYNEQFF,TGTGCCATCAAACCCGAACAGGGGGCAACCTACAATGAGCAGTTCTTC
TRBJ2-2,TRBV10-3,few,TRBD1,CAISGQGNTGELFF,TGTGCCATCAGCGGACAGGGCAACACCGGGGAGCTGTTTTTT
TRBJ1-1,TRBV4-2,few,TRBD1,CASSQEGTVTNTEAFF,TGTGCCAGCAGCCAAGAGGGGACAGTAACAAACACTGAAGCTTTCTTT
TRBJ1-6,TRBV4-3,few,-,CASSQDQKSPLHF,TGCGCCAGCAGCCAAGATCAGAAGTCACCCCTCCACTTT
TRBJ1-1,TRBV3-1,-,-,CASSQVLRSSGGTEAFF,TGTGCCAGCAGCCAAGTACTCAGGTCGTCGGGGGGCACTGAAGCTTTCTTT
TRBJ2-7,TRBV19,-,-,CASSIAVDTYEQYF,TGTGCCAGTAGTATAGCCGTCGATACCTACGAGCAGTACTTC
TRBJ2-1,TRBV11-1,-,TRBD1,CASSFPRGQGSSYNEQFF,TGTGCCAGCAGCTTCCCAAGGGGACAGGGGAGCTCCTACAATGAGCAGTTCTTC
TRBJ2-1,TRBV4-3,few,-,CASSHTRYEQFF,TGCGCCAGCAGCCATACTAGGTATGAGCAGTTCTTC
TRBJ2-1,TRBV7-2,many,-,CASSLVSRGNNEQFF,TGTGCCAGCAGCTTAGTATCCAGGGGAAACAATGAGCAGTTCTTC
TRBJ2-7,TRBV19,few,TRBD1,CASRDPGQGTHEQYF,TGTGCCAGTAGGGACCCGGGACAGGGGACCCACGAGCAGTACTTC
TRBJ2-2,TRBV7-2,many,TRBD2,CASSLGLAGGAGELFF,TGTGCCAGCAGCTTAGGACTAGCGGGAGGGGCCGGGGAGCTGTTTTTT